This record concerns one T cell receptor beta chain sequence. Its antigen is not identified. This sample stems from a study of a mutant IDH1 vaccine in newly diagnosed glioma. For the study at large: Treated patients had a mean age of 40.4 years and a roughly 62% male, around 40% female split.

The repertoire was sequenced with immunoSEQ multiplex PCR; TCRdb's copy has only in-frame clones and lacks some. The sample consists of tens of thousands of clones, around 87% of them appearing once. Stated time point: week 35, safety follow-up. The investigators gave 300 ug of mutant IDH1 20-mer peptide in each vaccine dose, together with topical imiquimod. Patients were given eight vaccinations, scheduled in weeks 1, 3, 5, 7, 11, 15, 19 and 23. Astrocytomas that were new, WHO grade 3 or 4, IDH1-mutant and ATRX-lost were present in the donors. Between the trimmed V and J ends, which lost 5 bases and 6 bases, there was a span of 14 bases. The CDR3 is made up of 14 amino acids. CDR1 is SGHTA, CDR2 FQGNSA, per germline.

The specimen comprised PBMCs, sampled from a glioma patient whose treatment included an IDH1 peptide vaccine. The chain recombines TRBV7-2 with TRBJ2-1; tentative D call: TRBD1 (6 bases). This clonotype was sampled from a man younger than 40 with glioma. As DNA, the CDR3 is TGTGCCAGCAGCCCCAGGGGCATGGGCAATGAGCAGTTCTTC. Encoded protein: CASSPRGMGNEQFF.